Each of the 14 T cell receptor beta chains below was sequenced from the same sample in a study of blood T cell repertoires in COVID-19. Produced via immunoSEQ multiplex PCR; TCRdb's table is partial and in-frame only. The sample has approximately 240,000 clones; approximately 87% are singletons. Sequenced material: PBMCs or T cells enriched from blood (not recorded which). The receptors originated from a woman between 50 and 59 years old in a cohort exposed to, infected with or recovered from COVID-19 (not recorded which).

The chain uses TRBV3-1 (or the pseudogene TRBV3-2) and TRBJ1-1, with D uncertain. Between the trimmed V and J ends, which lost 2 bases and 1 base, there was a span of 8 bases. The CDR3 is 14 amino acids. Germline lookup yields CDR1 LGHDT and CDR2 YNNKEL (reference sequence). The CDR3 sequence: CASSQSLANTEAFF. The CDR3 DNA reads TGTGCCAGCAGCCAATCATTGGCGAACACTGAAGCTTTCTTT.

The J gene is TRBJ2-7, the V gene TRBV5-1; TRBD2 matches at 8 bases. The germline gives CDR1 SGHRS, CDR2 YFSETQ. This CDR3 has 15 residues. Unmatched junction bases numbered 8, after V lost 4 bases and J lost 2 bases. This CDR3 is CASSPGTSTTYEQYF. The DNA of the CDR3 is TGCGCCAGCAGCCCGGGGACTAGTACAACCTACGAGCAGTACTTC. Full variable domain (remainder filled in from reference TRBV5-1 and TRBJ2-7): KAGVTQTPRYLIKTRGQQVTLSCSPISGHRSVSWYQQTPGQGLQFLFEYFSETQRNKGNFPGRFSGRQFSNSRSEMNVSTLELGDSALYLCASSPGTSTTYEQYFGPGTRLTVT.

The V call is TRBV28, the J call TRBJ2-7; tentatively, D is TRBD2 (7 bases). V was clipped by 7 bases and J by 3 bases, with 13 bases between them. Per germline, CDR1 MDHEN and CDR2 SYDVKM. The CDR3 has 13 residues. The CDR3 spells CASTSGGNYEQYF. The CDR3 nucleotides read TGTGCCAGCACGTCGGGGGGCAACTACGAGCAGTACTTC.

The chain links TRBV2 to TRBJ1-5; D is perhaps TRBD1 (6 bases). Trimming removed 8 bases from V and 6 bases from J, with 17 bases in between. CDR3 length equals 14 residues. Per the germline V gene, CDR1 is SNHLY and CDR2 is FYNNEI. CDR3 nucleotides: TGTGCCAGCCAGACAGGCGCCGCGGGTCAGCCCCAGCATTTT. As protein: CASQTGAAGQPQHF.

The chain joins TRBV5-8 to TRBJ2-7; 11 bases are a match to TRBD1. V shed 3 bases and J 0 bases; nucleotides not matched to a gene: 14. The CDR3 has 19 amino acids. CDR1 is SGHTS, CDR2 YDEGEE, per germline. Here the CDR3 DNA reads TGTGCCAGCAGCTCCCCCCGGACAGGGGGCAGACTACACTCCTACGAGCAGTACTTC. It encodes CASSSPRTGGRLHSYEQYF.

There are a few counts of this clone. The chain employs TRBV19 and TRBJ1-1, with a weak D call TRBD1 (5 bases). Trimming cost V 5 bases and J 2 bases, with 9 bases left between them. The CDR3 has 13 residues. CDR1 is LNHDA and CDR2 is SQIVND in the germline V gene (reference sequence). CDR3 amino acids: CASSAGPNTEAFF. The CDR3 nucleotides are TGTGCCAGTAGTGCGGGACCTAACACTGAAGCTTTCTTT.

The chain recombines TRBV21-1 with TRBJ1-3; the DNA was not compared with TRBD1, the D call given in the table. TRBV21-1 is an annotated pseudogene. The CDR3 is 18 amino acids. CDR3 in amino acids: CASKPGQGKSDSGNTIYF. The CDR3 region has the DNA TGTGCCAGCAAACCGGGACAGGGCAAATCTGACTCTGGAAACACCATATATTTT.

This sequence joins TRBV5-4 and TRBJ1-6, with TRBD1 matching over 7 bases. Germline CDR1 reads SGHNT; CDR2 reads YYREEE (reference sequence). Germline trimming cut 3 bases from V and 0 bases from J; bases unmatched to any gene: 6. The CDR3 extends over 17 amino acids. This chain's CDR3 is CASSSNRGSSYNSPLHF. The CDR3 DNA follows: TGTGCCAGCAGCTCGAACAGGGGAAGCTCCTATAATTCACCCCTCCACTTT.

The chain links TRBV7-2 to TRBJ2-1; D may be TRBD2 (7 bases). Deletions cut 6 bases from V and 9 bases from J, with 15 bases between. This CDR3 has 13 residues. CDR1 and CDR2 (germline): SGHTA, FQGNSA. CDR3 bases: TGTGCCAGCAGGACCACGGGGGGCGGTGAGCAGTTCTTC. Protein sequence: CASRTTGGGEQFF.

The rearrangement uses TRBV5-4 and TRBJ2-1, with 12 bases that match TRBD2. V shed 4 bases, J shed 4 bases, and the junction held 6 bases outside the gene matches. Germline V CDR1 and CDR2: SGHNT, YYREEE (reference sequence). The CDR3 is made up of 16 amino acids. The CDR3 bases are TGTGCCAGCAGCACTAGCGGGGGGTTCCCTTACAATGAGCAGTTCTTC. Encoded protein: CASSTSGGFPYNEQFF.

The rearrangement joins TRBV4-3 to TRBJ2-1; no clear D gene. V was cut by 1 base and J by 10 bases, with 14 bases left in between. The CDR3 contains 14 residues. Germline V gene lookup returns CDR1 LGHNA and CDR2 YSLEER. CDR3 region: CASSQGRHAGEQFF. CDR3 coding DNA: TGCGCCAGCAGCCAAGGTCGGCATGCAGGAGAGCAGTTCTTC.

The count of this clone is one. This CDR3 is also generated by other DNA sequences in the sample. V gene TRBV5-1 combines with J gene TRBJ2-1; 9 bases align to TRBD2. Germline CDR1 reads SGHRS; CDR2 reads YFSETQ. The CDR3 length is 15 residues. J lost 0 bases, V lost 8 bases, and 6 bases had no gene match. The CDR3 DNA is TGCGCCAGTTCACTTAGCGGGGGCTCCTACAATGAGCAGTTCTTC. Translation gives CASSLSGGSYNEQFF.

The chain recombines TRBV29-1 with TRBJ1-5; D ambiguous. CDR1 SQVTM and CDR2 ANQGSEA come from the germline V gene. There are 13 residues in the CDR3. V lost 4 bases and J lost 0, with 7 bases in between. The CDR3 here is CSVGVDSNQPQHF. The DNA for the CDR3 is TGCAGCGTTGGCGTTGATAGCAATCAGCCCCAGCATTTT.

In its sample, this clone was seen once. The CDR3 sequence: CASSQLDRGQETQYF. Written as DNA, the CDR3 is TGTGCCAGCAGTCAACTTGACAGGGGGCAAGAGACCCAGTACTTC. The gene calls are TRBV6-5 and TRBJ2-5, with TRBD1 matching over 9 bases. The CDR3 is 15 amino acids. Looked up from germline, CDR1 is MNHEY and CDR2 is SVGAGI. J was trimmed by 2 bases and V by 5 bases; bases with no gene match: 6.